These 21 T cell receptor beta chains were all obtained from the same sample, sequenced in a study of T cell responses to AZD1222 COVID-19 vaccine. Sequencing was performed with immunoSEQ multiplex PCR; in TCRdb, only in-frame clones are kept and a portion is missing. This table holds 90,000 to 150,000 clones, more than 75% found once. Sequences were derived from peripheral blood, sampled on day 0 of AZD1222 vaccination. These receptors all stem from an adult in good health.

This clone was observed a single time. The V call is TRBV11-2, the J call TRBJ1-2, with TRBD1 as a possible D gene (6 bases). Germline V lookup: CDR1 SGHAT, CDR2 FQNNGV. The V end was cut by 1 base, the J end by 6 bases, with 12 bases between. The CDR3 length is 14 residues. In nucleotides, the CDR3 is TGTGCCAGCAGCTTAGGACAGGCCCCCCATGGCTACACCTTC. This gives the protein CASSLGQAPHGYTF.

This clone was picked up one time. The CDR3 nucleotides are TGTGCCAGTATGGACACCTTAAACACCGGGGAGCTGTTTTTT. Translating it yields CASMDTLNTGELFF. This sequence joins TRBV19 and TRBJ2-2; the D gene is possibly TRBD1 (5 bases). The V end was cut by 7 bases, the J end by 2 bases, with 11 bases between. The CDR3 is 14 residues long. Per the germline V gene, CDR1 is LNHDA and CDR2 is SQIVND (reference sequence).

This clone was found a few times. The chain carries TRBV5-4 and TRBJ2-5; D remains ambiguous. V lost 2 bases to trimming and J lost 2 bases, with 13 bases between them. In germline, CDR1 is SGHNT, CDR2 YYREEE (reference sequence). The CDR3 totals 15 residues. The CDR3 bases are TGTGCCAGCAGCTTACGAGCCTCGACACAAGAGACCCAGTACTTC. It specifies CASSLRASTQETQYF. The whole variable domain, filled in from reference TRBV5-4 and TRBJ2-5, reads ETGVTQSPTHLIKTRGQQVTLRCSSQSGHNTVSWYQQALGQGPQFIFQYYREEENGRGNFPPRFSGLQFPNYSSELNVNALELDDSALYLCASSLRASTQETQYFGPGTRLLVL.

The V and J genes are TRBV11-2 and TRBJ2-3; D gene ambiguous. Germline V gives CDR1 SGHAT, CDR2 FQNNGV. The CDR3 covers 14 residues. V dropped 5 bases and J dropped 1 base, with 10 bases sitting between them. The CDR3: CASSPSAGTDTQYF. The CDR3 coding sequence is TGTGCCAGCAGCCCGAGCGCGGGCACAGATACGCAGTATTTT.

This clone showed up just a few times. This rearrangement joins TRBV2 to TRBJ1-1; tentatively, D is TRBD1 (6 bases). The germline V and J ends were trimmed by 4 bases and 9 bases, with 9 bases remaining between them. The CDR3 runs 11 residues. Germline-derived CDR1 and CDR2 are SNHLY and FYNNEI. In DNA, the CDR3 is TGTGCCAGCAGTGCGGGGGACAAAGCTTTCTTT. Its translation is CASSAGDKAFF. Using reference TRBV2 and TRBJ1-1 for the parts outside the CDR3, the full variable domain is EPEVTQTPSHQVTQMGQEVILRCVPISNHLYFYWYRQILGQKVEFLVSFYNNEISEKSEIFDDQFSVERPDGSNFTLKIRSTKLEDSAMYFCASSAGDKAFFGQGTRLTVV.

The genes are TRBV29-1 and TRBJ2-2, with D perhaps TRBD1 or TRBD2 (6 bases each). This CDR3 contains 16 residues. The V and J ends lost 6 bases and 1 base respectively, with 18 bases between them. Germline values: CDR1 SQVTM, CDR2 ANQGSEA. CDR3 loop: CSVGRGARKNTGELFF. The CDR3 DNA reads as TGCAGCGTCGGTAGGGGGGCGCGGAAGAACACCGGGGAGCTGTTTTTT.

The gene calls are TRBV3-1 (or the pseudogene TRBV3-2) and TRBJ1-1; TRBD1 matches 7 bases. The CDR3 has 14 amino acids. V lost 4 bases and J lost 9; bases outside the gene matches: 11. CDR1 is LGHDT, CDR2 YNNKEL, per germline (reference sequence). CDR3 sequence reads: CASSPVEEGGKAFF. The CDR3 DNA reads TGTGCCAGCAGCCCCGTCGAGGAAGGGGGCAAAGCTTTCTTT.

The genes are TRBV30 and TRBJ2-3; perhaps TRBD1 as D (5 bases). CDR1 is GTSNPN and CDR2 is SVGIG in the germline V gene (reference sequence). Trimming cost V 0 bases and J 0 bases, with 7 bases left between them. This CDR3 contains 14 residues. The CDR3 DNA follows: TGTGCCTGGAGTGTACAGGCTAGCACAGATACGCAGTATTTT. Its translation: CAWSVQASTDTQYF.

V and J are TRBV5-4 and TRBJ2-7; the D gene is possibly TRBD1 (6 bases). Germline CDR1 reads SGHNT; CDR2 reads YYREEE (reference sequence). With 4 bases removed from V and 4 bases from J, the gap between germline ends came to 12 bases. The CDR3 has 13 amino acids. Here the CDR3 DNA reads TGTGCCAGCAGCCGGACAGAGAATTACGAGCAGTACTTC. Translated, it gives CASSRTENYEQYF.

This chain uses TRBV27 with TRBJ2-7; no definite D call. The V end lost 9 bases, the J end lost 3 bases, and 15 bases lay between the germline ends. Germline V lookup: CDR1 MNHEY, CDR2 SMNVEV (reference sequence). The CDR3 consists of 13 residues. The CDR3 sequence is CASSHGVDYEQYF. CDR3 in DNA: TGTGCCAGTTCCCATGGGGTAGACTACGAGCAGTACTTC.

This clone appeared once. The chain combines TRBV27 with TRBJ2-5; D perhaps matches TRBD1 (5 bases). With 5 bases removed from V and 4 bases from J, the gap between germline ends came to 14 bases. The germline CDR1 and CDR2 sequences are MNHEY and SMNVEV (reference sequence). CDR3 length: 14 amino acids. CDR3 in amino acids: CASSPQGPTETQYF. Here the CDR3 DNA reads TGTGCCAGCAGTCCCCAGGGCCCTACAGAGACCCAGTACTTC.

The chain joins TRBV6-5 to TRBJ2-7; 9 bases line up with TRBD2. Germline V CDR1 and CDR2: MNHEY, SVGAGI. CDR3 size: 14 residues. V gave up 7 bases and J gave up 5 bases; unmatched junction bases: 9. CDR3 loop: CASTTRGGVHEQYF. CDR3 sequence (DNA): TGTGCCAGCACCACGCGGGGGGGCGTCCACGAGCAGTACTTC.

This clone was seen once. The chain is built from TRBV5-1 and TRBJ2-2, with 8 bases aligning to TRBD2. V was clipped by 3 bases and J by 0 bases; unmatched bases: 7. CDR1 is SGHRS and CDR2 is YFSETQ in the germline V gene. The CDR3 is 17 residues long. In nucleotides, the CDR3 is TGCGCCAGCAGCTCTCCGGGCGGGGGGACGAACACCGGGGAGCTGTTTTTT. This translates into CASSSPGGGTNTGELFF.

The chain has TRBV4-1 and TRBJ2-7; D might be TRBD1 or TRBD2, each matching 5 bases. Trimming pared 2 bases from V and 6 bases from J, leaving 17 bases between. The CDR3 loop spans 15 amino acids. Germline assignment: CDR1 MGHRA and CDR2 YSYEKL. CDR3 sequence (DNA): TGCGCCAGCAGCCAAAGGGGACGGACTGGGGGCGAGCAGTACTTC. As protein: CASSQRGRTGGEQYF.

The chain uses TRBV18 and TRBJ1-1, with 9 bases aligning to TRBD1. J was trimmed by 1 base and V by 0 bases; bases with no gene match: 0. The germline V gene has CDR1 KGHSH and CDR2 LQKENI. CDR3 length: 15 amino acids. This CDR3 is CASSPPTGGNTEAFF. The CDR3 coding sequence is TGTGCCAGCTCACCACCGACAGGGGGGAACACTGAAGCTTTCTTT.

This chain uses TRBV19 with TRBJ1-2; TRBD1 agrees at 10 bases. Per the germline V gene, CDR1 is LNHDA and CDR2 is SQIVND (reference sequence). V gave up 3 bases and J gave up 4 bases; unmatched junction bases: 8. The CDR3 has 16 residues. CDR3 loop: CASSIPRDRGSYGYTF. The CDR3 DNA is TGTGCCAGTAGTATCCCCCGGGACAGGGGAAGCTATGGCTACACCTTC.

V and J are TRBV6-1 and TRBJ1-1; D gene ambiguous. CDR3 size: 13 residues. Per the germline V gene, CDR1 is MNHNS and CDR2 is SASEGT. Trimming removed 1 base at V and 1 base at J, with 4 bases between. CDR3 sequence reads: CASSEVGNTEAFF. The CDR3 region has the DNA TGTGCCAGCAGTGAAGTAGGGAACACTGAAGCTTTCTTT.

V and J are TRBV7-6 and TRBJ2-7; D perhaps matches TRBD1 (6 bases). The V and J ends lost 1 base and 3 bases respectively, with 13 bases between them. Germline CDR1 reads SGHVS; CDR2 reads FNYEAQ. The CDR3 length is 15 residues. CDR3 sequence: CASSLGATGLYEQYF. As DNA, the CDR3 is TGTGCCAGCAGCTTAGGGGCGACAGGTCTCTACGAGCAGTACTTC.

The chain is built from TRBV7-8 and TRBJ1-1; possibly TRBD1 for D (6 bases). V was trimmed by 3 bases and J by 6 bases, leaving 17 bases between them. CDR1 and CDR2 from the germline V gene are SGHVS and FQNEAQ. This CDR3 has 15 amino acids. CDR3 sequence: CASSFVLGGPAEAFF. As DNA, the CDR3 is TGTGCCAGCAGCTTCGTACTGGGGGGCCCAGCTGAAGCTTTCTTT.

This chain links TRBV10-1 with TRBJ2-7; a possible D gene is TRBD1 (5 bases). Germline CDR1 is WNHNN and CDR2 is SYGVQD (reference sequence). Trimming took off 2 bases at V and 6 bases at J, with 14 bases between the two ends. This CDR3 comprises 14 residues. The CDR3 DNA follows: TGCGCCAGCAGTGAGACAGGTCTTCTCTCCGAGCAGTACTTC. Translation: CASSETGLLSEQYF.

The chain couples TRBV3-1 (or the pseudogene TRBV3-2) to TRBJ2-3, with 7 bases identical to TRBD2. The CDR3 is made up of 16 amino acids. Germline lookup yields CDR1 LGHDT and CDR2 YNNKEL (reference sequence). The V gene end was trimmed by 0 bases and the J gene end by 8 bases; junction bases not matched to a gene: 11. CDR3 in amino acids: CASSQDRSGRGSTQYF. CDR3 coding DNA: TGTGCCAGCAGCCAAGATAGGTCAGGGCGGGGGAGTACGCAGTATTTT.